The 21 T cell receptor beta chains below were found in one sample sequenced in a study of T cells after posttransplantation cyclophosphamide. The table came from immunoSEQ multiplex PCR; TCRdb's copy has only in-frame clones and leaves some out. Of about 3,400 clones in the sample, 80% to 85% were seen once. The source material was CD8+ T cells sorted from bone marrow. These receptors were obtained from a woman aged 60-70 years in good health, CMV-negative, and a related stem cell transplant donor.

This rearrangement joins TRBV9 to TRBJ1-1; 9 bases fit TRBD1. The CDR3 spans 14 residues. The germline V gene encodes CDR1 SGDLS and CDR2 YYNGEE. V was clipped by 3 bases and J by 11 bases; unmatched bases: 11. CDR3 sequence (DNA): TGTGCCAGCAGCGGGACAGGGGCCTCAGATTTGGCTTTCTTT. Protein sequence: CASSGTGASDLAFF.

The chain has TRBV30 and TRBJ2-2, with D uncertain. V dropped 6 bases and J dropped 3 bases, with 23 bases sitting between them. The germline V gene encodes CDR1 GTSNPN and CDR2 SVGIG (reference sequence). This CDR3 is built from 17 residues. The CDR3 loop reads CACDAWIGDVDTGELFF. DNA for the CDR3: TGTGCCTGTGACGCATGGATAGGAGACGTCGACACCGGGGAGCTGTTTTTT.

The chain employs TRBV27 and TRBJ1-6; TRBD1 agrees at 8 bases. Germline V gene lookup returns CDR1 MNHEY and CDR2 SMNVEV (reference sequence). The CDR3 is 14 residues long. V shed 5 bases, J shed 9 bases, and the junction held 6 bases outside the gene matches. In nucleotides, the CDR3 is TGTGCCAGCAGTGGACAGGGAGGAAGTTCACCCCTCCACTTT. It is translated as CASSGQGGSSPLHF.

V and J are TRBV6-5 and TRBJ2-7; 7 nucleotides line up with TRBD2. Germline CDR1 and CDR2: MNHEY and SVGAGI. V shed 3 bases, J shed 5 bases, and the junction held 10 bases outside the gene matches. The CDR3 runs 15 residues. CDR3 DNA sequence: TGTGCCAGCAGTTATTTGTGGGAGGGCCTCGACGAGCAGTACTTC. This encodes CASSYLWEGLDEQYF.

The chain couples TRBV19 to TRBJ2-1, with 8 bases identical to TRBD1. The CDR3 is 14 residues long. CDR1 and CDR2 from the germline V gene are LNHDA and SQIVND (reference sequence). Trimming removed 4 bases from V and 8 bases from J; junction bases left unmatched: 7. The CDR3 spells CASSRAGGWDEQFF. CDR3 nucleotide sequence: TGTGCCAGTAGTAGGGCAGGGGGCTGGGATGAGCAGTTCTTC.

This clone was detected once. Other DNA variants within this sample encode the same CDR3. This rearrangement joins TRBV21-1 to TRBJ2-7; TRBD1, the table's D call, lacks a check against the DNA. TRBV21-1 is labeled a pseudogene. This CDR3 has 12 amino acids. CDR3 bases: TGTGCCAGCACCCCGGGACAGGCGTGGCAGTACTTT. Translation: CASTPGQAWQYF.

This rearrangement joins TRBV7-9 to TRBJ2-1, with 9 bases lining up with TRBD1. Germline values: CDR1 SEHNR, CDR2 FQNEAQ (reference sequence). The CDR3 consists of 14 residues. V lost 5 bases and J lost 7; bases outside the gene matches: 6. The DNA for the CDR3 is TGTGCCAGCAGCCGGGGAGGACAGGGGAATGAGCAGTTCTTC. Protein sequence: CASSRGGQGNEQFF. Together with reference TRBV7-9 and TRBJ2-1, the CDR3 gives the full variable domain: DTGVSQNPRHKITKRGQNVTFRCDPISEHNRLYWYRQTLGQGPEFLTYFQNEAQLEKSRLLSDRFSAERPKGSFSTLEIQRTEQGDSAMYLCASSRGGQGNEQFFGPGTRLTVL.

The chain couples TRBV7-2 to TRBJ2-6; the D is unclear. The V end was cut by 8 bases, the J end by 0 bases, with 8 bases between. CDR1 is SGHTA, CDR2 FQGNSA, per germline. There are 14 residues in the CDR3. CDR3 sequence: CASGADSGANVLTF. CDR3 in DNA: TGTGCCAGCGGAGCAGACTCTGGGGCCAACGTCCTGACTTTC. Drawing the rest from reference TRBV7-2 and TRBJ2-6, the complete variable domain is GAGVSQSPSNKVTEKGKDVELRCDPISGHTALYWYRQSLGQGLEFLIYFQGNSAPDKSGLPSDRFSAERTGGSVSTLTIQRTQQEDSAVYLCASGADSGANVLTFGAGSRLTVL.

The J gene is TRBJ2-1, the V gene TRBV15; a possible D gene is TRBD2 (6 bases). V lost 4 bases to trimming and J lost 2 bases, with 12 bases between them. The CDR3 has 15 residues. In germline, CDR1 is LNHNV, CDR2 YYDKDF (reference sequence). In DNA, the CDR3 is TGTGCCACCAGCACCCGACTAGTCCCCTACAATGAGCAGTTCTTC. Translated: CATSTRLVPYNEQFF.

The J gene is TRBJ1-1, the V gene TRBV2; no clear D gene. Trimming left V 1 base short and J 1 base short, with 10 bases between. The CDR3 totals 15 residues. From germline, CDR1 is SNHLY and CDR2 FYNNEI. In DNA form, the CDR3 reads TGTGCCAGCAGTGAAGTTTGGGCCACGAACACTGAAGCTTTCTTT. It codes for CASSEVWATNTEAFF.

This chain's CDR3 is CASSHNRGARMVEQYV. The CDR3 DNA reads as TGTGCCAGCAGCCACAACAGGGGCGCGCGGATGGTCGAGCAGTACGTC. The chain recombines TRBV21-1 with TRBJ2-7; the D call TRBD1 from the table was never checked on the DNA. TRBV21-1 counts as a pseudogene. The CDR3 contains 16 residues.

The V and J genes are TRBV19 and TRBJ1-2; TRBD1 is a possible D gene (6 bases). Trimming removed 6 bases from V and 6 bases from J, with 20 bases in between. CDR1 is LNHDA and CDR2 is SQIVND in the germline V gene (reference sequence). CDR3 length: 15 residues. The CDR3 DNA sequence: TGTGCCAGTAGCCCCATCGGGGGGCAAATTCATGGCTACACCTTC. This codes for CASSPIGGQIHGYTF.

The chain uses TRBV27 and TRBJ2-2; 7 nucleotides match TRBD1. The CDR3 length is 15 residues. Germline CDR1 is MNHEY and CDR2 is SMNVEV (reference sequence). V lost 3 bases, J lost 5 bases, and 6 bases stayed unmatched. In nucleotides, the CDR3 is TGTGCCAGCAGTTTGAGGAACAGGGGAACCGGGGAGCTGTTTTTT. It is translated as CASSLRNRGTGELFF.

V and J are TRBV28 and TRBJ2-5, with 7 bases aligning to TRBD2. Germline CDR1 and CDR2: MDHEN and SYDVKM. CDR3 length equals 15 residues. J lost 1 base, V lost 5 bases, and 7 bases had no gene match. The CDR3 sequence: CASSPGRGTQETQYF. CDR3 nucleotides: TGTGCCAGCAGTCCAGGGAGGGGCACCCAAGAGACCCAGTACTTC.

The chain is built from TRBV9 and TRBJ2-3; a weak D match, TRBD1 (5 bases). The V end was cut by 2 bases, the J end by 2 bases, with 12 bases between. CDR3 length: 15 amino acids. Germline V gene lookup returns CDR1 SGDLS and CDR2 YYNGEE. For the CDR3, the DNA is TGTGCCAGCAGCGTCGGTTGGGGCTCCACAGATACGCAGTATTTT. Translation: CASSVGWGSTDTQYF.

The V and J genes are TRBV12-1 and TRBJ2-1; TRBD1, the table's D call, lacks a check against the DNA. TRBV12-1 is an annotated pseudogene. This CDR3 is 13 amino acids long. This CDR3 is CASSLQGEPEQFF. The CDR3 coding sequence is TGTGCCAGCAGCCTCCAGGGGGAACCTGAGCAGTTCTTC.

The CDR3, as DNA: TGTGCCAGCAGCTTAAGAAGATCGGGACTAGCGGACGAGCAGTACTTC. The encoded protein is CASSLRRSGLADEQYF. The chain recombines TRBV11-2 with TRBJ2-7, with 11 positions matching TRBD2. The length of the CDR3 is 16 residues. V dropped 2 bases and J dropped 5; count of bases not matched to a gene: 8. The germline CDR1 and CDR2 sequences are SGHAT and FQNNGV.

The chain has TRBV19 and TRBJ1-1; D call uncertain. CDR1 is LNHDA and CDR2 is SQIVND in the germline V gene (reference sequence). V lost 7 bases and J 1 base, leaving 13 bases between the germline ends. The CDR3 covers 14 residues. CDR3: CASTPFRSNTEAFF. The CDR3 nucleotides are TGTGCCAGTACCCCGTTCCGTTCGAACACTGAAGCTTTCTTT.

This chain links TRBV21-1 with TRBJ2-7; TRBD2, as called in the table, went unchecked against the DNA. TRBV21-1 is a pseudogene segment. The CDR3 runs to 15 residues. Here the CDR3 DNA reads TGTGCCAGCAGCAAAGCGGGCAGGGAGGACTACGAGCAGTACGTC. Translating gives CASSKAGREDYEQYV.

The chain links TRBV2 to TRBJ2-1; the match to TRBD1 covers 8 bases. This CDR3 contains 15 residues. Germline CDR1 is SNHLY and CDR2 is FYNNEI. J gave up 3 bases and V 3 bases, and 4 bases lay outside the gene matches. CDR3 in amino acids: CASSDPGQGYNEQFF. The CDR3 DNA reads TGTGCCAGCAGTGATCCCGGACAGGGCTACAATGAGCAGTTCTTC.

This clone was recorded a few times. The chain has TRBV5-5 and TRBJ1-5; TRBD1 might be the D (5 bases). CDR1 and CDR2 (germline): SGHKS, YYEKEE (reference sequence). Trimming removed 2 bases at V and 6 bases at J, with 12 bases between. The CDR3 is made up of 14 amino acids. The CDR3 DNA is TGTGCCAGCAGCTTAGGTCAGGGCGGTCAGCCCCAGCATTTT. It yields the protein CASSLGQGGQPQHF.